The 7 T cell receptor beta chains below come from one sample, sequenced in a study of shared clonotypes between healthy human individuals. Naive-designated CD8 cells lacked CD45RO, were positively enriched for CCR7, and omitted terminally differentiated effector memory CD45RA+ cells. Clones were sequenced by immunoSEQ multiplex PCR, and TCRdb holds only the in-frame ones, with some missing. The repertoire holds some 2,100,000 clones, 85% to 95% seen once, with more than 1.5% in the top ten. The sample was naive CD8+ T cells from PBMCs. The receptors derive from a man aged 18-30 years in good health. Some clones in this sample may be carry-over from other donors' samples.

The chain carries TRBV10-3 and TRBJ2-5; 10 bases are shared with TRBD2. The CDR3 contains 17 residues. Trimming took 3 bases from V and 2 from J; bases not matched to a gene: 9. CDR1 and CDR2 from the germline V gene are ENHRY and SYGVKD. The CDR3 protein is CAISEPHGTSVQETQYF. CDR3 DNA sequence: TGTGCCATCAGTGAACCCCACGGGACTAGCGTACAAGAGACCCAGTACTTC.

The sample holds one count of this clone. This chain uses TRBV12-5 with TRBJ2-1, with 8 bases aligning to TRBD2. The V segment lost 1 base and the J segment 9 bases; nucleotides outside the gene matches: 14. The germline V gene encodes CDR1 LGHNT and CDR2 FRNRAP. This CDR3 comprises 17 residues. Here the CDR3 DNA reads TGTGCTAGTGGTTTGGGAACACTAGCGGCTAATGGGGGTGAGCAGTTCTTC. Translation gives CASGLGTLAANGGEQFF.

This chain links TRBV20-1 with TRBJ2-1; D gene unclear. Germline V gives CDR1 DFQATT, CDR2 SNEGSKA (reference sequence). This CDR3 has 11 amino acids. Trimming left V 6 bases short and J 2 bases short, with 5 bases between. The CDR3 spells CSAETYNEQFF. The CDR3 region has the DNA TGCAGTGCGGAAACCTACAATGAGCAGTTCTTC.

The CDR3 bases are TGTGCCAGCAGCTTAGCGAGGGGCGGGGAGCTGTTTTTT. Amino acid sequence: CASSLARGGELFF. The V call is TRBV7-9, the J call TRBJ2-2; D is perhaps TRBD1 or TRBD2 (5 bases each). Per germline, CDR1 SEHNR and CDR2 FQNEAQ (reference sequence). Trimming took 0 bases from V and 7 from J, leaving 6 bases between them. This CDR3 contains 13 residues.

This chain connects TRBV19 to TRBJ2-1, with D possibly being TRBD2 (6 bases). The V and J ends lost 6 bases and 0 bases respectively, with 12 bases between them. The CDR3 length is 15 residues. The germline V gene encodes CDR1 LNHDA and CDR2 SQIVND (reference sequence). The DNA for the CDR3 is TGTGCCAGTAGATCGGGACTGAGCTCCTACAATGAGCAGTTCTTC. Its protein is CASRSGLSSYNEQFF. Complete variable domain (other parts from reference TRBV19 and TRBJ2-1): DGGITQSPKYLFRKEGQNVTLSCEQNLNHDAMYWYRQDPGQGLRLIYYSQIVNDFQKGDIAEGYSVSREKKESFPLTVTSAQKNPTAFYLCASRSGLSSYNEQFFGPGTRLTVL.

The chain links TRBV4-1 to TRBJ2-3, with D uncertain. This CDR3 contains 15 residues. Germline lookup yields CDR1 MGHRA and CDR2 YSYEKL. Trimming shortened V by 6 bases and J by 3 bases, and 16 bases separated the two germline ends. CDR3 residues: CASRDLKMVTDTQYF. CDR3 bases: TGCGCCAGCAGAGACTTAAAGATGGTGACAGATACGCAGTATTTT.

The sample holds one count of this clone. The sample holds other DNA sequences that translate to the same CDR3. This chain joins TRBV7-9 and TRBJ2-1, with D unresolved. Per the germline V gene, CDR1 is SEHNR and CDR2 is FQNEAQ (reference sequence). Deletions cut 3 bases from V and 5 bases from J, with 5 bases between. The length of the CDR3 is 12 residues. DNA of the CDR3: TGTGCCAGCAGCTTTTTGAACAATGAGCAGTTCTTC. This translates into CASSFLNNEQFF.